This TCR beta chain was observed in a study of T cell repertoires in cytomegalovirus infection (dated 2019 in TCRdb). With respect to the entire study: Donor HLA type was relevant to the analysis, as public TCR beta signatures indicated carriage of CMV infection together with the matching HLA type.

Via the germline V gene (reference sequence), CDR1 is SEHNR and CDR2 FQNEAQ. Relative to germline, V is 0 bases shorter and J is 2 bases shorter, with 2 bases between their ends. The CDR3 has 12 amino acids, counting the end cysteine and phenylalanine. The sequence is cut down to CDR3 DNA, 36 bases in frame from base 1. This clonotype came up many times. Its antigen remains undetermined. The record has no base qualities; no much larger clone is one base away. Sequencing was carried out with an Illumina HiSeq 1500. TCRdb handled the public reads itself, with Q25 trimming in fastp and clone calling in MiXCR, and kept productive beta chains. Each entry is one CDR3 protein sequence, shown with its most common DNA and genes. The sample profile shows around 260,000 distinct CDR3 sequences; around 9% of them were found once. Over 13% of the sample comes from the top ten. What the study reported, not specific to this receptor: In the ex vivo response, HLA-C-restricted CMV-specific TCR beta clonotypes were dominant, and in two of eight donors the single most frequent clonotype came from this HLA-C-restricted group. In both this cohort and an independent roughly 350-donor cohort, the cumulative frequency of public TCR beta family members distinguished carriers of CMV infection plus the relevant HLA type.

This sequence uses TRBV7-9 and TRBJ2-7; the D gene remains uncertain. The TCR was taken from a human donor in good health (CMV status not recorded). Some clones in this sample may be carry-over from other donors' samples. The sequenced sample consisted of PBMCs. CDR3 protein: CASSLAPYEQYF. The DNA sequence is given as TGTGCCAGCAGCTTAGCCCCCTACGAGCAGTACTTC.